This TCR beta chain was recorded in a study of T-cell reconstitution after alpha-beta-depleted transplantation in children. Germline V gene data show CDR1 as KGHSH and CDR2 as LQKENI. This CDR3 contains 14 residues. After removal of 7 bases from V and 4 bases from J, the junction contained 8 bases not matched to a gene. This clonotype showed up many times. It was with unique molecular identifiers that the TCRbeta library was prepared. TCRdb re-analysed the PCR reads in MiXCR, keeping a single row per CDR3 protein. The sample holds some 200,000 distinct CDR3 sequences, 9.7% seen once. The source was PBMCs from the stem cell graft donor, collected from the stem cell graft. The TCR sequence derives from a human donor who donated a stem cell graft to a child with SCID. The chain is built from TRBV18 and TRBJ1-2, with 8 bases aligning to TRBD1. CDR3 amino acids: CASYPGGAGYGYTF. In nucleotides, the CDR3 is TGTGCCAGCTACCCAGGGGGCGCGGGCTATGGCTACACCTTC.